Sequencing of this T cell receptor beta chain was carried out in a study of blood T cell repertoires in COVID-19. This clone was found a few times. How the authors handled the data: Quantification of nucleated cells was approximated via reference gene primer amplification. The repertoire was sequenced with immunoSEQ multiplex PCR; TCRdb's copy has only in-frame clones and lacks some. That table gives V, J and clone size, and the DNA gave D and trimming. Counted here are 99,000 or so clones, roughly 80% occurring once; the ten biggest clones make up about 16%. Sample: peripheral blood. The sequence was obtained from a woman older than 75 with acute or convalescent COVID-19.

The CDR3 loop reads CASSLAAGNTIYF. The CDR3 bases are TGTGCCAGCAGCTTAGCGGCCGGAAACACCATATATTTT. This rearrangement joins TRBV5-6 to TRBJ1-3, with D hard to call. The V end was cut by 2 bases, the J end by 4 bases, with 7 bases between. Germline CDR1 reads SGHDT; CDR2 reads YYEEEE. The CDR3 has 13 amino acids. Full variable domain (remainder filled in from reference TRBV5-6 and TRBJ1-3): DAGVTQSPTHLIKTRGQQVTLRCSPKSGHDTVSWYQQALGQGPQFIFQYYEEEERQRGNFPDRFSGHQFPNYSSELNVNALLLGDSALYLCASSLAAGNTIYFGEGSWLTVV.